This TCR beta chain was profiled in a study of blood T cell repertoires in COVID-19. Study summary: Nucleic acid was either cDNA or gDNA, and it came from T cells, B-cell-depleted T cells, or PBMCs.

The CDR3 loop spans 16 amino acids. The germline CDR1 and CDR2 sequences are KGHDR and SFDVKD. Trimming took 2 bases from V and 3 from J; bases not matched to a gene: 6. Here immunoSEQ multiplex PCR was the method, and the copy in TCRdb shows in-frame clones only, minus some. In the table there are some 150,000 clones, approximately 80% of which are singletons. The chain joins TRBV24-1 to TRBJ2-1, with TRBD2 identical over 7 bases. Sequencing was performed on peripheral blood. This receptor was obtained from a human donor in a cohort sampled during active COVID-19. The chain's CDR3 is CATSDSYSGYYNEQFF. CDR3 nucleotides: TGTGCCACCAGTGATTCTTATAGCGGGTACTACAATGAGCAGTTCTTC.